This entry lists 20 T cell receptor beta chains sequenced from one sample in a study of blood T cell repertoires in COVID-19. The method was immunoSEQ multiplex PCR; TCRdb's version includes in-frame clones alone and lacks a portion of them. The table has 200,000 to 250,000 clones, 70% to 90% seen once. Sequences were obtained from peripheral blood. The receptor source for this set is a woman aged 18-30 years who had recovered from COVID-19.

The chain uses TRBV5-1 and TRBJ2-7; D might be TRBD2 (6 bases). Trimming took off 0 bases at V and 3 bases at J, with 13 bases between the two ends. The length of the CDR3 is 15 residues. Germline assignment: CDR1 SGHRS and CDR2 YFSETQ. The CDR3 spells CASSLGPGVLYEQYF. CDR3 DNA: TGCGCCAGCAGCTTGGGACCGGGGGTTCTCTACGAGCAGTACTTC.

The gene calls are TRBV18 and TRBJ1-3; 8 bases agree with TRBD1. V shed 3 bases and J 9 bases; nucleotides not matched to a gene: 10. Germline lookup yields CDR1 KGHSH and CDR2 LQKENI. CDR3 size: 15 residues. The CDR3 region is CASSPKDRDGGTIYF. CDR3 sequence (DNA): TGTGCCAGCTCACCGAAGGACAGGGACGGAGGCACCATATATTTT.

The chain joins TRBV2 to TRBJ2-3, with 9 bases matching TRBD1. CDR1 is SNHLY and CDR2 is FYNNEI in the germline V gene. V shed 10 bases and J 1 base; nucleotides not matched to a gene: 6. The CDR3 sequence is 14 residues long. The CDR3 loop is CATQRDRGTDTQYF. CDR3 sequence (DNA): TGTGCCACGCAGAGGGACAGGGGCACAGATACGCAGTATTTT. The full variable domain, with the rest looked up from reference TRBV2 and TRBJ2-3, is EPEVTQTPSHQVTQMGQEVILRCVPISNHLYFYWYRQILGQKVEFLVSFYNNEISEKSEIFDDQFSVERPDGSNFTLKIRSTKLEDSAMYFCATQRDRGTDTQYFGPGTRLTVL.

The chain is built from TRBV4-1 and TRBJ2-7; 10 bases fit TRBD2. This CDR3 comprises 16 residues. CDR1 is MGHRA and CDR2 is YSYEKL in the germline V gene. J was trimmed by 3 bases and V by 0 bases; bases with no gene match: 5. In nucleotides, the CDR3 is TGCGCCAGCAGCCAAGATCACCTAGCGGGAGTCTACGAGCAGTACTTC. Translation: CASSQDHLAGVYEQYF.

J is TRBJ1-5 and V is TRBV6-2 or TRBV6-3; 9 nucleotides line up with TRBD1. The germline CDR1 and CDR2 sequences are MNHEY and SVGEGT. This CDR3 has 17 residues. J was trimmed by 4 bases and V by 6 bases; bases with no gene match: 13. CDR3 nucleotides: TGTGCCAGCAGCCCCGGGACAGGGCAAGTGGGAAATCAGCCCCAGCATTTT. This codes for CASSPGTGQVGNQPQHF.

This clone appeared a single time. V is TRBV27 and J is TRBJ1-1, with a tentative D call TRBD1 (5 bases). Trimming pared 5 bases from V and 3 bases from J, leaving 16 bases between. The germline CDR1 and CDR2 sequences are MNHEY and SMNVEV (reference sequence). The CDR3 consists of 15 residues. CDR3 amino acids: CASSRGKRGDTEAFF. The CDR3 region has the DNA TGTGCCAGCAGTCGGGGCAAGCGCGGGGACACTGAAGCTTTCTTT.

There are a few counts of this clone. The rearrangement joins TRBV4-3 to TRBJ1-4; D unclear. The CDR3 sequence is 15 residues long. Germline values: CDR1 LGHNA, CDR2 YSLEER. The V gene lost 1 base and the J gene lost 3 bases, with 9 bases spanning the gap. The CDR3 loop reads CASSQGGSPNEKLFF. CDR3 coding DNA: TGCGCCAGCAGCCAAGGAGGGTCGCCTAATGAAAAACTGTTTTTT.

V gene TRBV9 combines with J gene TRBJ2-1, with 11 bases matching TRBD2. Germline V CDR1 and CDR2: SGDLS, YYNGEE. After removal of 0 bases from V and 4 bases from J, the junction contained 6 bases not matched to a gene. CDR3 length equals 17 residues. The DNA of the CDR3 is TGTGCCAGCAGCGTAGAGGCTAGCGGGAGGAGGTACAATGAGCAGTTCTTC. This sequence encodes CASSVEASGRRYNEQFF.

This CDR3 reads CASSLWGVMNTEAFF. CDR3 coding DNA: TGTGCCAGCAGTTTGTGGGGCGTCATGAACACTGAAGCTTTCTTT. The genes are TRBV27 and TRBJ1-1; the D gene is possibly TRBD1 (5 bases). The V end was cut by 3 bases, the J end by 0 bases, with 11 bases between. The germline V gene encodes CDR1 MNHEY and CDR2 SMNVEV (reference sequence). The CDR3 loop spans 15 amino acids.

The J gene is TRBJ2-1, the V gene TRBV6-4; D remains ambiguous. The V gene lost 0 bases and the J gene lost 0 bases, with 6 bases spanning the gap. The length of the CDR3 is 15 residues. Germline V gives CDR1 MRHNA, CDR2 SNTAGT. The CDR3 reads CASSDSRSSYNEQFF. In DNA, the CDR3 is TGTGCCAGCAGTGACTCGAGGAGCTCCTACAATGAGCAGTTCTTC.

The V call is TRBV9, the J call TRBJ2-1; 10 nucleotides line up with TRBD2. J lost 4 bases, V lost 0 bases, and 7 bases had no gene match. Germline CDR1 is SGDLS and CDR2 is YYNGEE. The length of the CDR3 is 17 residues. The CDR3 region has the DNA TGTGCCAGCAGCGTAGTCCCTCCTAGCGGGGGATACAATGAGCAGTTCTTC. Residues: CASSVVPPSGGYNEQFF.

This chain connects TRBV4-2 to TRBJ2-5; TRBD2 agrees at 8 bases. With V trimmed by 0 bases and J by 3 bases, 9 bases remained unmatched. CDR1 and CDR2 (germline): LGHNA, YNFKEQ. The CDR3 has 17 residues. The CDR3 nucleotides read TGTGCCAGCAGCCAAGATGGGGGGGTTAGCGGGGAAGAGACCCAGTACTTC. This codes for CASSQDGGVSGEETQYF.

This chain joins TRBV5-8 and TRBJ2-7; D is uncertain. This CDR3 spans 12 amino acids. V was pared by 0 bases and J by 4 bases, with 5 bases between. Germline loops: CDR1 SGHTS, CDR2 YDEGEE. For the CDR3, the DNA is TGTGCCAGCAGCTTGGGCGTATACGAGCAGTACTTC. It is translated as CASSLGVYEQYF.

The chain is built from TRBV15 and TRBJ1-5; possibly TRBD1 for D (6 bases). Trimming took off 1 base at V and 5 bases at J, with 15 bases between the two ends. Germline assignment: CDR1 LNHNV and CDR2 YYDKDF (reference sequence). CDR3 length equals 16 residues. The CDR3 DNA reads TGTGCCACCAGCAGAGGGGGGCCACTCCCGCATCAGCCCCAGCATTTT. It encodes CATSRGGPLPHQPQHF.

The chain couples TRBV6-5 to TRBJ1-2; 8 bases match TRBD1. Unmatched junction bases numbered 4, after V lost 6 bases and J lost 7 bases. CDR1 and CDR2 (germline): MNHEY, SVGAGI. This CDR3 has 12 residues. DNA of the CDR3: TGTGCCAGCAGCCCAGGGGGCCCTGGCTACACCTTC. It codes for CASSPGGPGYTF.

The chain uses TRBV4-1 and TRBJ1-5, with 8 bases identical to TRBD1. V shed 1 base and J 7 bases; nucleotides not matched to a gene: 6. The CDR3 has 15 residues. Germline CDR1 is MGHRA and CDR2 is YSYEKL. The CDR3 loop is CASSQVAGGPQPQHF. The CDR3 nucleotides are TGCGCCAGCAGCCAAGTAGCAGGGGGCCCGCAGCCCCAGCATTTT.

This sequence joins TRBV7-2 and TRBJ1-6; TRBD1 might be the D (5 bases). Germline V gene lookup returns CDR1 SGHTA and CDR2 FQGNSA. This CDR3 region has 14 residues. V was cut by 1 base and J by 10 bases, with 11 bases left in between. CDR3 in amino acids: CASSLGRGGSPLHF. CDR3 sequence (DNA): TGTGCCAGCAGCTTAGGAAGGGGAGGATCACCCCTCCACTTT.

This chain uses TRBV27 with TRBJ1-2; 8 positions agree with TRBD1. Germline CDR1 and CDR2: MNHEY and SMNVEV (reference sequence). Germline trimming cut 6 bases from V and 4 bases from J; bases unmatched to any gene: 16. The CDR3 contains 17 residues. CDR3 sequence reads: CASRIYGSGTGIYGYTF. In DNA form, the CDR3 reads TGTGCCAGCAGAATATATGGGTCCGGGACAGGCATCTATGGCTACACCTTC.

The V and J genes are TRBV7-9 and TRBJ1-2; maybe TRBD1 (6 bases). Germline lookup yields CDR1 SEHNR and CDR2 FQNEAQ (reference sequence). With 5 bases removed from V and 8 bases from J, the gap between germline ends came to 18 bases. The CDR3 has 14 residues. The CDR3 here is CASSGDRTLGGYTF. The CDR3 coding sequence is TGTGCCAGCAGCGGTGACAGGACCCTCGGGGGCTACACCTTC.

This clone was picked up one time. The genes are TRBV13 and TRBJ2-5; D gene unclear. CDR1 PRHDT and CDR2 FYEKMQ come from the germline V gene (reference sequence). CDR3 length: 14 amino acids. V lost 5 bases to trimming and J lost 0 bases, with 10 bases between them. The CDR3 DNA follows: TGTGCCAGCAGCGTAACAGACAACCAAGAGACCCAGTACTTC. It is translated as CASSVTDNQETQYF.